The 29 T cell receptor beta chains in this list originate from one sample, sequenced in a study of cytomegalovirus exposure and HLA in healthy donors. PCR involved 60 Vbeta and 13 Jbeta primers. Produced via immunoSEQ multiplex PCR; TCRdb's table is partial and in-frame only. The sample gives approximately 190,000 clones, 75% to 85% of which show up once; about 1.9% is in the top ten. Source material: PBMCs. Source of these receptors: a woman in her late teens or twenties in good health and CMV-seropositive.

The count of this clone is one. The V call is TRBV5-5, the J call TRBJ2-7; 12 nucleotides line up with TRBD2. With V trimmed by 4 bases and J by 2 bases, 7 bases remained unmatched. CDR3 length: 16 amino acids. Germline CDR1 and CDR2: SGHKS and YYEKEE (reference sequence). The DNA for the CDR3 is TGTGCCAGCAGCCCCGGGACTAGCGGGCCGGCCTACGAGCAGTACTTC. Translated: CASSPGTSGPAYEQYF.

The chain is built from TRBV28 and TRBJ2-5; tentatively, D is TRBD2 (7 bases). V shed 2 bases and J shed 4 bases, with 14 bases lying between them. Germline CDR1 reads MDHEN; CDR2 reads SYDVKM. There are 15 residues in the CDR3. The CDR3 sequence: CASSLRMGGAETQYF. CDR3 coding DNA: TGTGCCAGCAGTTTACGTATGGGGGGGGCAGAGACCCAGTACTTC.

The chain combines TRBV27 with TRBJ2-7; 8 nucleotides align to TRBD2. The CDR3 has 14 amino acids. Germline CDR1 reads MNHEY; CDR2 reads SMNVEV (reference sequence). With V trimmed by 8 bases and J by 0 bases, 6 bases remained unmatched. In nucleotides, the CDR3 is TGTGCCAGCGGCCCTAGCGGGTACTCCTACGAGCAGTACTTC. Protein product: CASGPSGYSYEQYF.

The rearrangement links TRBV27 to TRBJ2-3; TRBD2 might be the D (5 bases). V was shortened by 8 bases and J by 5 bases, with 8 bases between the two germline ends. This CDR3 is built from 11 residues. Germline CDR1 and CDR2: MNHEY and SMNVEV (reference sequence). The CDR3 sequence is CASFAGDTQYF. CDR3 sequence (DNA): TGTGCCAGCTTCGCGGGAGATACGCAGTATTTT.

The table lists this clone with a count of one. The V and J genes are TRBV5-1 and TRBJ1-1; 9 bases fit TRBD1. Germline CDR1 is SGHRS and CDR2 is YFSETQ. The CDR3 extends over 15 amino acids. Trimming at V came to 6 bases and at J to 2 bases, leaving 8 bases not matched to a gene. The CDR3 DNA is TGCGCCAGCACCTACTCGGGACAGGGCAACACTGAAGCTTTCTTT. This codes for CASTYSGQGNTEAFF.

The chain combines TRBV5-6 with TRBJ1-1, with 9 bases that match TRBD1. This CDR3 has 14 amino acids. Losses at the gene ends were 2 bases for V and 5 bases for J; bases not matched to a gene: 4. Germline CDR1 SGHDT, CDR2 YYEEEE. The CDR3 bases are TGTGCCAGCAGCTTTCCACAGGGGGCGACTGAAGCTTTCTTT. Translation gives CASSFPQGATEAFF.

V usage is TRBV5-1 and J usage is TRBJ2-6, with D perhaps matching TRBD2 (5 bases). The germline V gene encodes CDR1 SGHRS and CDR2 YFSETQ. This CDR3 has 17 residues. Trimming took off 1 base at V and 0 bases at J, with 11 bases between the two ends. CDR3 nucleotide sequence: TGCGCCAGCAGCTTGTGGGTCGGGAACTCTGGGGCCAACGTCCTGACTTTC. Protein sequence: CASSLWVGNSGANVLTF.

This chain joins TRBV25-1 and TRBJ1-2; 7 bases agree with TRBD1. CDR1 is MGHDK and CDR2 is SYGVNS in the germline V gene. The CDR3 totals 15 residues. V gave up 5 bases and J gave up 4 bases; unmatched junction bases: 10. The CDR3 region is CASSPPTGTVYGYTF. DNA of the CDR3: TGTGCCAGCAGTCCTCCGACAGGGACCGTCTATGGCTACACCTTC.

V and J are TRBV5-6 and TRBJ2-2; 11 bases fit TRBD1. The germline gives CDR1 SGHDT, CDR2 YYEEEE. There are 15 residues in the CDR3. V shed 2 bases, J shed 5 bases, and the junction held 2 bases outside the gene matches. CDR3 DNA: TGTGCCAGCAGCTTTGGGACAGGGGGTACCGGGGAGCTGTTTTTT. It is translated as CASSFGTGGTGELFF.

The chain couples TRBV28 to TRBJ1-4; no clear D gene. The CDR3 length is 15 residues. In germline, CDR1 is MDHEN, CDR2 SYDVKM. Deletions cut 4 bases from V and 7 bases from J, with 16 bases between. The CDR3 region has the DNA TGTGCCAGCAGTTCAACCGTAGCGGGTAGTGAAAAACTGTTTTTT. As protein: CASSSTVAGSEKLFF.

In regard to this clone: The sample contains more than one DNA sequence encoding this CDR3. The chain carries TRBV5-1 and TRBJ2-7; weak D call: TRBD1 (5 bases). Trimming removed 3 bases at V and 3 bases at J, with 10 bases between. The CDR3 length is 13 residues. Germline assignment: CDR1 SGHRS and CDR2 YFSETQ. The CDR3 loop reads CASSSQGGYEQYF. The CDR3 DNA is TGCGCCAGCAGCTCCCAGGGTGGCTACGAGCAGTACTTC.

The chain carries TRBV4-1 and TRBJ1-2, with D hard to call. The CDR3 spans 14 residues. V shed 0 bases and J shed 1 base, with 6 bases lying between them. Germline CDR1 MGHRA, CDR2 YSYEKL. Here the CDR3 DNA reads TGCGCCAGCAGCCAAGATCTGTTTAACTATGGCTACACCTTC. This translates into CASSQDLFNYGYTF.

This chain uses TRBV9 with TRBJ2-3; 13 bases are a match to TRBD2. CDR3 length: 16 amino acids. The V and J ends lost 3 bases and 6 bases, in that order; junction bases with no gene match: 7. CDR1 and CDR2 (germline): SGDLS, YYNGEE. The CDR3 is CASSGFGLAGADTQYF. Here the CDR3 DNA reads TGTGCCAGCAGCGGATTCGGACTAGCGGGGGCCGATACGCAGTATTTT.

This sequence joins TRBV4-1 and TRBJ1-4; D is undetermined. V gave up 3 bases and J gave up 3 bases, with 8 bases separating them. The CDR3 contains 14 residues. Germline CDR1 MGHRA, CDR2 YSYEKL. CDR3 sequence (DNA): TGCGCCAGCAGCCACCCGGCGGCTAATGAAAAACTGTTTTTT. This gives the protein CASSHPAANEKLFF.

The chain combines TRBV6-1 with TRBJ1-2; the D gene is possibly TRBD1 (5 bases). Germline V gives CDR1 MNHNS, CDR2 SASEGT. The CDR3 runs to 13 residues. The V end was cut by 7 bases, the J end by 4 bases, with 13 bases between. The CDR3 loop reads CASTSTDIYGYTF. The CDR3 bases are TGTGCCAGCACCTCGACAGACATCTATGGCTACACCTTC.

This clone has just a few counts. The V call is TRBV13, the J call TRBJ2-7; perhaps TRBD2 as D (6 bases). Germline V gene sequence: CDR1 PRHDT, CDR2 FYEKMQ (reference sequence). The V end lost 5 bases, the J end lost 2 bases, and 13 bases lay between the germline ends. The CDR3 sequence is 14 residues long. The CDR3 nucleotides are TGTGCCAGCAGCGCGGGACCGCCGACCTACGAGCAGTACGTC. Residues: CASSAGPPTYEQYV.

CDR3 DNA: TGTGCCAGCAGCTTAGAGTATTGGACAGGGACTTTTTGGTCCGGGGAGCTGTTTTTT. Translated: CASSLEYWTGTFWSGELFF. The chain combines TRBV7-2 with TRBJ2-2; the match to TRBD1 covers 8 bases. The CDR3 consists of 19 residues. The junction had 16 bases not matched to a gene; V was cut back by 1 base and J by 6 bases. CDR1 is SGHTA, CDR2 FQGNSA, per germline.

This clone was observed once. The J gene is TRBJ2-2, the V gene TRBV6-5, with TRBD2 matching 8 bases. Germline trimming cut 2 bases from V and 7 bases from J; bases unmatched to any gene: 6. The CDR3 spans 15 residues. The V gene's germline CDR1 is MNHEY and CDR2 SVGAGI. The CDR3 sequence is CASSYLGGVLGELFF. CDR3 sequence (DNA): TGTGCCAGCAGTTACCTCGGGGGGGTCCTCGGGGAGCTGTTTTTT.

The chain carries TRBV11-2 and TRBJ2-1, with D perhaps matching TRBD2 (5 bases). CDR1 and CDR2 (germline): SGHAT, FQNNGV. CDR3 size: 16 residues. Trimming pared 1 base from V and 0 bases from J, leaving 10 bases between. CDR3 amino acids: CASSLGVRGSYNEQFF. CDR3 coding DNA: TGTGCCAGCAGCTTAGGGGTTCGGGGCTCCTACAATGAGCAGTTCTTC.

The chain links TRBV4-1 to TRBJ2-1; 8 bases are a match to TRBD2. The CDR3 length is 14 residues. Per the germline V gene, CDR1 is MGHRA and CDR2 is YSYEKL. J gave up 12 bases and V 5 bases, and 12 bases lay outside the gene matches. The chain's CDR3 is CASSSPGLDTSQFF. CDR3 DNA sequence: TGCGCCAGCAGCTCCCCGGGACTAGACACGTCGCAGTTCTTC.

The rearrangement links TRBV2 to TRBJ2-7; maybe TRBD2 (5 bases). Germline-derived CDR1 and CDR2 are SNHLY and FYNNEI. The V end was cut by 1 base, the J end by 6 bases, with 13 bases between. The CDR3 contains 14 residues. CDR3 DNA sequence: TGTGCCAGCAGTGAAGGTTTCCGGGGTACCGAGCAGTACTTC. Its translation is CASSEGFRGTEQYF.

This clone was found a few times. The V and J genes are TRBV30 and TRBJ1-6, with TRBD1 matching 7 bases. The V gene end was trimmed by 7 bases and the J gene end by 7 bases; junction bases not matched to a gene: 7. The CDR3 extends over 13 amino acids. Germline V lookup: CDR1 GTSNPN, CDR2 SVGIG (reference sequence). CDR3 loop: CASTQGRNSPLHF. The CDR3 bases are TGTGCCTCTACACAGGGGAGGAATTCACCCCTCCACTTT.

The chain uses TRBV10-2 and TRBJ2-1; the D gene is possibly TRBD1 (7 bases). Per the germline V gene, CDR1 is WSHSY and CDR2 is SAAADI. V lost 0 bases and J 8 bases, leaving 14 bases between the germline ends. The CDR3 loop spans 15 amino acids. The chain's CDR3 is CASSESGGGGYEQFF. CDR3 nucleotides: TGCGCCAGCAGTGAGTCAGGAGGGGGCGGCTATGAGCAGTTCTTC.

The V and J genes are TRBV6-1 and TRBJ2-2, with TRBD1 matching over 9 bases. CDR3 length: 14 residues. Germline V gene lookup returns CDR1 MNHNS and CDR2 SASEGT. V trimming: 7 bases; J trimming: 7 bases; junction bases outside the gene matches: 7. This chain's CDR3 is CASNRDRVVGELFF. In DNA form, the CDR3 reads TGTGCCAGCAATCGGGACAGGGTGGTCGGGGAGCTGTTTTTT.

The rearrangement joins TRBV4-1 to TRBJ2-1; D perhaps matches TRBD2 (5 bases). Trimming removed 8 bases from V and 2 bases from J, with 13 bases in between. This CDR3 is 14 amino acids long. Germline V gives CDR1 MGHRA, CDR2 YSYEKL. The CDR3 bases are TGCGCCAGCGCGCTATTCGGGACCTACAATGAGCAGTTCTTC. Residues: CASALFGTYNEQFF.

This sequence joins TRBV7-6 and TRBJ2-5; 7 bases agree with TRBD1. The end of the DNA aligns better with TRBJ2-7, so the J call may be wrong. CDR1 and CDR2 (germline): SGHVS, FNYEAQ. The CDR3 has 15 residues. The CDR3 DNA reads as TGTGCCAGCAGCCCCAGACAGGGACCCTCCTACGAGCAGTACTTC. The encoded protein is CASSPRQGPSYEQYF.

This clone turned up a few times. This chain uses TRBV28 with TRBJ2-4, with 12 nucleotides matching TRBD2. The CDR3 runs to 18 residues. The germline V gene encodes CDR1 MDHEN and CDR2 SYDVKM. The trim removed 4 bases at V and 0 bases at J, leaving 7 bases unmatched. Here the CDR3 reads CASSSLAGGALAKNIQYF. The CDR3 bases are TGTGCCAGCAGTTCTCTAGCGGGGGGGGCTCTAGCCAAAAACATTCAGTACTTC.

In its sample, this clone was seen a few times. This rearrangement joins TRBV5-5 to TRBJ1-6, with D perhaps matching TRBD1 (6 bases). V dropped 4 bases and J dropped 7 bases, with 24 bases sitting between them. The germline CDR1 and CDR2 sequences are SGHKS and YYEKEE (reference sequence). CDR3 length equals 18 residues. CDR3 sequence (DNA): TGTGCCAGCAGCCAAGATATTATAGGCAGGGGCAGCAATTCACCCCTCCACTTT. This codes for CASSQDIIGRGSNSPLHF.

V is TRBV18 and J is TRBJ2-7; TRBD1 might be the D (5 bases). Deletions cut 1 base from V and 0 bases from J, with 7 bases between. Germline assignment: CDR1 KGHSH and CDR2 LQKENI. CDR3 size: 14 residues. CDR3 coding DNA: TGTGCCAGCTCACCACGGGGCGACTCCTACGAGCAGTACTTC. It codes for CASSPRGDSYEQYF.